This T cell receptor (beta chain) was obtained from a study of post-analysis software for immune sequencing data. Findings and limits, study-wide: Comparison of patients with controls showed five TRBV segments more frequent in patients, TRBV5-6, TRBV5-1 and TRBV20-1 among them.

This clonotype was recorded a few times. Its target is unknown. CDR3 length equals 13 residues. The V segment lost 4 bases and the J segment 7 bases; nucleotides outside the gene matches: 4. In germline, CDR1 is SQVTM, CDR2 ANQGSEA. Prepared TCR beta cDNA libraries contained unique molecular identifiers. Each CDR3 protein gets one entry after TCRdb re-called the PCR reads with MiXCR. Of about 820,000 distinct CDR3 sequences listed, roughly 50% are singletons. This rearrangement joins TRBV29-1 to TRBJ2-1; 10 bases align to TRBD2. Sequences were obtained from blood. This receptor was taken from a girl aged 10 to 17 with multiple sclerosis. The CDR3 DNA follows: TGCAGCGTTGCAGCGGGAGGGTCGAATGAGCAGTTCTTC. It specifies CSVAAGGSNEQFF.